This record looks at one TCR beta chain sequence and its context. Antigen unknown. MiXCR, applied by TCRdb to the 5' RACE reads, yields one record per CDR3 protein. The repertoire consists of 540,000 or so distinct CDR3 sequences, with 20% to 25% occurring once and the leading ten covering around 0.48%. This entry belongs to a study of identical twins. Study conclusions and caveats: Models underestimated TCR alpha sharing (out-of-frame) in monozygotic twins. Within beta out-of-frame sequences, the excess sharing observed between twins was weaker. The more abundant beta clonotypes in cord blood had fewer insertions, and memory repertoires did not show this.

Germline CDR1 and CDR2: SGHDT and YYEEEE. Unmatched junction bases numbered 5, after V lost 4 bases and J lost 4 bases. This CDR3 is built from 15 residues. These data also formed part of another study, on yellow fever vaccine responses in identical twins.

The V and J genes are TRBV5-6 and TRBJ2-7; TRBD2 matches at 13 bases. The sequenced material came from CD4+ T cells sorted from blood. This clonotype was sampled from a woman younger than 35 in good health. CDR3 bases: TGTGCCAGCAGCATACTAGCGGGGGGGACTTACGAGCAGTACGTC. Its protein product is CASSILAGGTYEQYV.